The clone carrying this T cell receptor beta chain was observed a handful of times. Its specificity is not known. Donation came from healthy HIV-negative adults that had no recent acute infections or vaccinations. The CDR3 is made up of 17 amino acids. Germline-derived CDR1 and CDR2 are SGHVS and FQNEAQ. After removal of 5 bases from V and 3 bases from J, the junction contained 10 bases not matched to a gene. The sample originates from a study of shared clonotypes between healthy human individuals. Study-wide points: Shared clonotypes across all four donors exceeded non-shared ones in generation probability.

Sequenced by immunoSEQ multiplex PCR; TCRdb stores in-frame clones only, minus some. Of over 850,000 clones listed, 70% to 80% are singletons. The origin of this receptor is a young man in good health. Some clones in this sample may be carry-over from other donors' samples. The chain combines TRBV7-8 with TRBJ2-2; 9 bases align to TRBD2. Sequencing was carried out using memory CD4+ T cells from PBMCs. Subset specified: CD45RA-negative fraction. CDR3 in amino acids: CASSPRRLADYTGELFF. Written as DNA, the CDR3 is TGTGCCAGCAGCCCCAGGAGACTAGCGGACTACACCGGGGAGCTGTTTTTT.